This is a list of T cell receptor beta chains from one sample in a study of regulatory T cells in long-lasting Graves disease. TCRdb ran MiXCR on the multiplex PCR reads and lists one entry per CDR3 protein. The repertoire consists of around 450,000 distinct CDR3 sequences, with 20% to 25% occurring once and the leading ten covering around 7%. Sequences were derived from peripheral blood mononuclear cells (PBMCs), sampled when the disease was refractory, from a patient treated with antithyroid drugs. The receptors shown here come from a female donor with Graves disease. Both conserved end residues are part of each CDR3. Each record gives: clone size, V gene, D gene, CDR3 protein. The D gene is left open where the match is weak. The listing skips clone size in some rows; elsewhere it reads once, few, many or a size class.

abundance: few; v_gene: TRBV30; d_gene: NA; CDR3aa: CAWSVLGEQFF
abundance: many; v_gene: TRBV29-1; d_gene: NA; CDR3aa: CSVIQGTRGYEQYF
abundance: many; v_gene: TRBV20-1; d_gene: NA; CDR3aa: CSARGAQETQYF
abundance: NA; v_gene: TRBV6-2/TRBV6-3; d_gene: NA; CDR3aa: CASSPPGGNSNQPQHF
abundance: many; v_gene: TRBV7-8; d_gene: NA; CDR3aa: CASSFGYEYEQYF
abundance: NA; v_gene: TRBV7-8; d_gene: NA; CDR3aa: CASSLEVFGGSYEQYF
abundance: many; v_gene: TRBV12-3/TRBV12-4; d_gene: TRBD1; CDR3aa: CASSLEGQGATGANVLTF
abundance: many; v_gene: TRBV6-2/TRBV6-3; d_gene: NA; CDR3aa: CASSYSRTGETQYF
abundance: NA; v_gene: TRBV6-2/TRBV6-3; d_gene: NA; CDR3aa: CASRHNEKLFF
abundance: few; v_gene: TRBV19; d_gene: NA; CDR3aa: CASSGGRGNTGELFF
abundance: NA; v_gene: TRBV30; d_gene: TRBD1; CDR3aa: CAWRPGTVNEKLFF
abundance: few; v_gene: TRBV6-2/TRBV6-3; d_gene: NA; CDR3aa: CASSFGIEGTDTQYF
abundance: NA; v_gene: TRBV29-1; d_gene: NA; CDR3aa: CSVAGARTEAFF
abundance: once; v_gene: TRBV3-1; d_gene: TRBD1; CDR3aa: CAGSQSGQEGGYTF
abundance: NA; v_gene: TRBV29-1; d_gene: NA; CDR3aa: CSVGARDSEKLFF
abundance: few; v_gene: TRBV12-3/TRBV12-4; d_gene: NA; CDR3aa: CASSFSGGKNIRYF
abundance: few; v_gene: TRBV5-1; d_gene: TRBD2; CDR3aa: CASSSGLAGPTGGELFF